These 12 T cell receptor beta chains originate from one sample sequenced in a study of cytomegalovirus exposure and HLA in healthy donors. Vbeta (60) and Jbeta (13) primers were used in the PCR. The method was immunoSEQ multiplex PCR; TCRdb's version includes in-frame clones alone and lacks a portion of them. Of about 160,000 clones in the sample, roughly 80% were seen once. The source material was PBMCs. Source of these receptors: a man in his fifties in good health and CMV-seropositive.

The V gene is TRBV4-1, the J gene TRBJ1-1; D uncertain. From germline, CDR1 is MGHRA and CDR2 YSYEKL. This CDR3 has 15 residues. The germline V and J ends were trimmed by 4 bases and 0 bases, with 12 bases remaining between them. The chain's CDR3 is CASSPVTGMNTEAFF. CDR3 nucleotide sequence: TGCGCCAGCAGCCCCGTGACGGGGATGAACACTGAAGCTTTCTTT.

V usage is TRBV6-5 and J usage is TRBJ2-7; D may be TRBD2 (5 bases). V lost 0 bases and J lost 1, with 13 bases in between. The germline gives CDR1 MNHEY, CDR2 SVGAGI. This CDR3 spans 16 amino acids. The CDR3 region is CASSYSQAALSYEQYF. The CDR3 DNA sequence: TGTGCCAGCAGTTACTCGCAAGCGGCTCTTTCCTACGAGCAGTACTTC.

In DNA form, the CDR3 reads TGCGCCAGCAGCTTGGAGCACTACACCGGGGAGCTGTTTTTT. Translated: CASSLEHYTGELFF. The V and J genes are TRBV5-1 and TRBJ2-2; no clear D. The CDR3 runs to 14 residues. Germline CDR1 SGHRS, CDR2 YFSETQ. Trimming took off 0 bases at V and 3 bases at J, with 6 bases between the two ends.

The V gene is TRBV5-1, the J gene TRBJ2-6; D gene uncertain. Germline loops: CDR1 SGHRS, CDR2 YFSETQ. This CDR3 is built from 14 residues. Trimming took off 4 bases at V and 0 bases at J, with 5 bases between the two ends. The CDR3 sequence: CASSTRSGANVLTF. For the CDR3, the DNA is TGCGCCAGCAGCACGCGCTCTGGGGCCAACGTCCTGACTTTC.

This clone came up a few times. The chain has TRBV2 and TRBJ1-2, with unresolved D. The CDR3 is made up of 8 amino acids. V dropped 10 bases and J dropped 8 bases, with 5 bases sitting between them. The V gene's germline CDR1 is SNHLY and CDR2 FYNNEI. The CDR3 DNA reads as TGTGCCAACGGGGGCTACACCTTC. Its protein product is CANGGYTF.

V usage is TRBV7-3 and J usage is TRBJ1-6; perhaps TRBD1 as D (6 bases). In germline, CDR1 is SGHTA, CDR2 FQGTGA. The CDR3 length is 14 residues. V was trimmed by 3 bases and J by 7 bases, leaving 10 bases between them. The chain's CDR3 is CASSLQGNNSPLHF. For the CDR3, the DNA is TGTGCCAGCAGCTTGCAGGGGAACAATTCACCCCTCCACTTT. The entire variable domain, with the rest obtained from reference TRBV7-3 and TRBJ1-6, is as follows: GAGVSQTPSNKVTEKGKYVELRCDPISGHTALYWYRQSLGQGPEFLIYFQGTGAADDSGLPNDRFFAVRPEGSVSTLKIQRTERGDSAVYLCASSLQGNNSPLHFGNGTRLTVT.

The V call is TRBV5-4, the J call TRBJ2-3; perhaps TRBD2 as D (5 bases). In germline, CDR1 is SGHNT, CDR2 YYREEE (reference sequence). The CDR3 is 15 amino acids. Trimming took off 4 bases at V and 2 bases at J, with 14 bases between the two ends. The CDR3 here is CASSPSGSHTDTQYF. CDR3 in DNA: TGTGCCAGCAGCCCAAGCGGATCTCACACAGATACGCAGTATTTT.

CDR3 loop: CASSYGQARADYGYTF. Written as DNA, the CDR3 is TGTGCCAGCAGTTACGGACAGGCCCGCGCCGACTATGGCTACACCTTC. The V call is TRBV6-6, the J call TRBJ1-2; 7 bases match TRBD1. V was clipped by 2 bases and J by 3 bases; unmatched bases: 9. Germline CDR1 MNHNY, CDR2 SVGAGI (reference sequence). The CDR3 totals 16 residues.

The rearrangement joins TRBV6-5 to TRBJ1-6, with D tentatively TRBD1 (6 bases). Per germline, CDR1 MNHEY and CDR2 SVGAGI. This CDR3 has 15 amino acids. V gave up 2 bases and J gave up 6 bases, with 11 bases separating them. Here the CDR3 DNA reads TGTGCCAGCAGTTACGGGCAGGGGCTTAATTCACCCCTCCACTTT. Its protein product is CASSYGQGLNSPLHF.

This chain links TRBV7-8 with TRBJ1-1, with D unresolved. CDR1 is SGHVS and CDR2 is FQNEAQ in the germline V gene. The CDR3 has 14 amino acids. Trimming left V 5 bases short and J 1 base short, with 11 bases between. The CDR3 bases are TGTGCCAGCAGCCTAGTATCCGGGAACACTGAAGCTTTCTTT. Its translation is CASSLVSGNTEAFF.

This CDR3 reads CASRDGTSGSVGTGELFF. The DNA for the CDR3 is TGTGCCAGCAGGGACGGGACTAGCGGGAGTGTGGGTACCGGGGAGCTGTTTTTT. The chain recombines TRBV2 with TRBJ2-2, with 14 bases fitting TRBD2. Germline-derived CDR1 and CDR2 are SNHLY and FYNNEI. The CDR3 consists of 18 residues. V was pared by 6 bases and J by 5 bases, with 11 bases of the junction left unmatched.

This clone was recorded only once. The V gene is TRBV5-1, the J gene TRBJ1-6; D is unclear. The germline V gene has CDR1 SGHRS and CDR2 YFSETQ. The CDR3 runs to 16 residues. Trimming removed 0 bases at V and 1 base at J, with 8 bases between. The CDR3 spells CASSLGGWSYNSPLHF. CDR3 DNA: TGCGCCAGCAGCTTGGGAGGTTGGTCCTATAATTCACCCCTCCACTTT.